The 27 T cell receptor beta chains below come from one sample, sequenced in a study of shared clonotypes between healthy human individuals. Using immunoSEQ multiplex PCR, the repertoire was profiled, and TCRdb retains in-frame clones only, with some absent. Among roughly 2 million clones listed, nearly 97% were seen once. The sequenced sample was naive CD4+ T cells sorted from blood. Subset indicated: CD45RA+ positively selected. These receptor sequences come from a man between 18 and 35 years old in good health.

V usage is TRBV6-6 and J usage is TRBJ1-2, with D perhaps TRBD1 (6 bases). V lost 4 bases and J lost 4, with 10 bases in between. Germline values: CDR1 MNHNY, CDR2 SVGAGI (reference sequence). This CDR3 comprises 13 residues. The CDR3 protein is CASSSQGSYGYTF. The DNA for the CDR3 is TGTGCCAGCAGTTCACAGGGTAGCTATGGCTACACCTTC.

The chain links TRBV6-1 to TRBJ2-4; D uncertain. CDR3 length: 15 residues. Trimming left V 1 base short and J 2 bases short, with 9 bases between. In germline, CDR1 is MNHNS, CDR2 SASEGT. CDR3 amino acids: CASSEGGATKNIQYF. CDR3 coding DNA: TGTGCCAGCAGTGAAGGAGGCGCGACCAAAAACATTCAGTACTTC.

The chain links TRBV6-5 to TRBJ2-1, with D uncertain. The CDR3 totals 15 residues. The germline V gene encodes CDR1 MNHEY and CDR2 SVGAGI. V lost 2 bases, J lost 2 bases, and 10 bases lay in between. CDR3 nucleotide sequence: TGTGCCAGCAGTTACGGGCCGCCCGCCTACAATGAGCAGTTCTTC. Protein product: CASSYGPPAYNEQFF.

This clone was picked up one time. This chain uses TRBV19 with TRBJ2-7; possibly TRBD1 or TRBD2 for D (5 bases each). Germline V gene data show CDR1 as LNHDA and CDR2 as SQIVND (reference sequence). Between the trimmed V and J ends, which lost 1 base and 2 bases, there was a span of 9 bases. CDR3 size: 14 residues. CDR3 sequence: CASSIGGITYEQYF. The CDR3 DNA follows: TGTGCCAGTAGTATAGGGGGGATAACCTACGAGCAGTACTTC.

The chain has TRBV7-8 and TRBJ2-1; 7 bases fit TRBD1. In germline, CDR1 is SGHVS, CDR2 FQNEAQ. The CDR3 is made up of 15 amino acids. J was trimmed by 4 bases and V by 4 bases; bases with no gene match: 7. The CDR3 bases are TGTGCCAGCAGCTCCCCCGGGACAGTATACAATGAGCAGTTCTTC. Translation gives CASSSPGTVYNEQFF.

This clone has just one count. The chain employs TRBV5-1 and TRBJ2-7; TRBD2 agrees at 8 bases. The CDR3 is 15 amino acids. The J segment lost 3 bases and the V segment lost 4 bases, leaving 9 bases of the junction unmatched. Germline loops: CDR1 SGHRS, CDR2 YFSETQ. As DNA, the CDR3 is TGCGCCAGCAGCCCCGGAACGGGGGGGCTCTACGAGCAGTACTTC. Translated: CASSPGTGGLYEQYF. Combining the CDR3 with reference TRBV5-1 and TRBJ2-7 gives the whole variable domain KAGVTQTPRYLIKTRGQQVTLSCSPISGHRSVSWYQQTPGQGLQFLFEYFSETQRNKGNFPGRFSGRQFSNSRSEMNVSTLELGDSALYLCASSPGTGGLYEQYFGPGTRLTVT.

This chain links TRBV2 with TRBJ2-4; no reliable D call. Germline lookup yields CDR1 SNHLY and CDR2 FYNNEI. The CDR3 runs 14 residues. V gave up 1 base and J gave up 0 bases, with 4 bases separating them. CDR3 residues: CASSEELAKNIQYF. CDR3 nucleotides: TGTGCCAGCAGTGAAGAGCTAGCCAAAAACATTCAGTACTTC.

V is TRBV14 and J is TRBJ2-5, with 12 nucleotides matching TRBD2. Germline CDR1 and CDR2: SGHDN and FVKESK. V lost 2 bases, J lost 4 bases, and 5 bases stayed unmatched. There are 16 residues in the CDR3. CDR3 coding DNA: TGTGCCAGCAGCCAACTAGCGGGGGGGCGAGGAGAGACCCAGTACTTC. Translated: CASSQLAGGRGETQYF. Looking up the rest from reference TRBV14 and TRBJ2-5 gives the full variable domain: EAGVTQFPSHSVIEKGQTVTLRCDPISGHDNLYWYRRVMGKEIKFLLHFVKESKQDESGMPNNRFLAERTGGTYSTLKVQPAELEDSGVYFCASSQLAGGRGETQYFGPGTRLLVL.

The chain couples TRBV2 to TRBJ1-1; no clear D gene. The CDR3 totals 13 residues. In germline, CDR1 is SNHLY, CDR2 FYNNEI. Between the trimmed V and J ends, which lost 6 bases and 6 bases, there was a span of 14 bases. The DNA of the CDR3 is TGTGCCAGCAGCCCCGAGGCGGATTCTGAAGCTTTCTTT. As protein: CASSPEADSEAFF.

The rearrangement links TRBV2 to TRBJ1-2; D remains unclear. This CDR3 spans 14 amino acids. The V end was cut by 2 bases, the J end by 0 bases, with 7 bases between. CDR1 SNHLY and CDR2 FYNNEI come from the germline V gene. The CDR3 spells CASSEYVANYGYTF. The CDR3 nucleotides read TGTGCCAGCAGTGAATATGTAGCTAACTATGGCTACACCTTC.

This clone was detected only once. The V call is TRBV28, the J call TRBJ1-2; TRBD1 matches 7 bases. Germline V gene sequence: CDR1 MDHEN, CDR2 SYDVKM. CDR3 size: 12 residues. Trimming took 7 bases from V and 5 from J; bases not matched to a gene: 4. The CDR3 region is CASKTGPYGYTF. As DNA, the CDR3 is TGTGCCAGCAAGACAGGGCCGTATGGCTACACCTTC.

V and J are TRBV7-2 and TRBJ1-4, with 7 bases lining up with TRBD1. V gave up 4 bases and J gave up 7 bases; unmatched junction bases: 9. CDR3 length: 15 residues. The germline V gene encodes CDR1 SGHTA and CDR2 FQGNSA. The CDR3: CASSSQTGTFEKLFF. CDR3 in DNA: TGTGCCAGCAGCTCCCAGACAGGGACGTTTGAAAAACTGTTTTTT.

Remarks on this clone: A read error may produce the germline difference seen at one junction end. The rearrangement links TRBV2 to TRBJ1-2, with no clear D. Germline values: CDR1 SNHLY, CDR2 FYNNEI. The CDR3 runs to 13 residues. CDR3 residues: CASTEGNRGGYTF. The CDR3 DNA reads TGTGCCAGCACTGAAGGAAACCGGGGAGGCTACACCTTC. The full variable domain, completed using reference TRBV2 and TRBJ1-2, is EPEVTQTPSHQVTQMGQEVILRCVPISNHLYFYWYRQILGQKVEFLVSFYNNEISEKSEIFDDQFSVERPDGSNFTLKIRSTKLEDSAMYFCASTEGNRGGYTFGSGTRLTVV.

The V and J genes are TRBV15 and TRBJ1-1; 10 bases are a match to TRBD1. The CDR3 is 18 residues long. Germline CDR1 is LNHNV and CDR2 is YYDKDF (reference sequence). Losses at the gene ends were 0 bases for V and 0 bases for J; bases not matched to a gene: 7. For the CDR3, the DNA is TGTGCCACCAGCAGAGAACGGACAGGGGGTTTCATGAACACTGAAGCTTTCTTT. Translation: CATSRERTGGFMNTEAFF.

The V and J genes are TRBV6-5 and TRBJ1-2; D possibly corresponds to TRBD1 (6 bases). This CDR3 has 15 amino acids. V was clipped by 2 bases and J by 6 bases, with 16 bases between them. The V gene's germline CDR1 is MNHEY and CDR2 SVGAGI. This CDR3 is CASSYGSTGRDGYTF. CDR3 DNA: TGTGCCAGCAGTTACGGCTCCACAGGGCGGGATGGCTACACCTTC.

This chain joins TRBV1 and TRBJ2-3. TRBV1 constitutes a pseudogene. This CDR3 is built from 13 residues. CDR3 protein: CTSSQEAPNTQYF. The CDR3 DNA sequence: TGCACCAGCAGCCAAGAGGCACCTAATACGCAGTATTTT.

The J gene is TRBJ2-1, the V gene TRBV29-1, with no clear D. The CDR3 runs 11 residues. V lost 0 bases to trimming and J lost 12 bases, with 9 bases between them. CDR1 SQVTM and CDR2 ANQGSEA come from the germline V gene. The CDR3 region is CSVEDRSRQFF. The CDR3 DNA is TGCAGCGTTGAAGATCGTAGCCGGCAGTTCTTC.

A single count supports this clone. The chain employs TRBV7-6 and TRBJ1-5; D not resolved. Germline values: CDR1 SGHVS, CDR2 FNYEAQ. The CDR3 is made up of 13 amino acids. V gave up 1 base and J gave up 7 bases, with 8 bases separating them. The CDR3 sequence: CASSLESGQPQHF. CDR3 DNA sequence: TGTGCCAGCAGCTTAGAATCGGGACAGCCCCAGCATTTT.

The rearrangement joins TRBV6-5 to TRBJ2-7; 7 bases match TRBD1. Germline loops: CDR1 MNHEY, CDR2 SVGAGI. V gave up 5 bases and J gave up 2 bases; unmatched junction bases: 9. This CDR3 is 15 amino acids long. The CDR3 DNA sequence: TGTGCCAGCAGTCCGACCGGGACAGAGACCTACGAGCAGTACTTC. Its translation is CASSPTGTETYEQYF.

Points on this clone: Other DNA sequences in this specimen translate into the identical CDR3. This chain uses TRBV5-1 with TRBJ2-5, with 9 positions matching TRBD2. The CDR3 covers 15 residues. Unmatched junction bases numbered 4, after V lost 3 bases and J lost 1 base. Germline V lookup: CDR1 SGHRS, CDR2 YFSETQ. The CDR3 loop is CASSSLAGAQETQYF. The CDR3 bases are TGCGCCAGCAGCTCCTTAGCGGGGGCCCAAGAGACCCAGTACTTC.

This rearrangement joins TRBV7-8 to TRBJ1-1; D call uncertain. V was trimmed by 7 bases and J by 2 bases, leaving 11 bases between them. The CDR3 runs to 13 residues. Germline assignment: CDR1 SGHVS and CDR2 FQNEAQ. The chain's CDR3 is CASTSPANTEAFF. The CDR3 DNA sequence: TGTGCCAGCACCTCCCCCGCTAACACTGAAGCTTTCTTT.

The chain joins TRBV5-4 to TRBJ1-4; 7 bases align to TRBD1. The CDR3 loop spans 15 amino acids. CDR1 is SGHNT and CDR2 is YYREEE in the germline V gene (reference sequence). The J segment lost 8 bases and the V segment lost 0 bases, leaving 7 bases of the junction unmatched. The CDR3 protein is CASSLAATGKEKLFF. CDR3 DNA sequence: TGTGCCAGCAGCTTGGCGGCGACAGGGAAAGAAAAACTGTTTTTT.

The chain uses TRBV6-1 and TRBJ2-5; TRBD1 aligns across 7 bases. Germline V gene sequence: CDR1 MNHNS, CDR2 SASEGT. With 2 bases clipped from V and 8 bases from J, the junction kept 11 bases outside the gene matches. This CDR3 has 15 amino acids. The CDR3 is CASSEIGRGSLTQYF. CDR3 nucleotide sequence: TGTGCCAGCAGTGAAATCGGCAGGGGGTCGCTTACCCAGTACTTC.

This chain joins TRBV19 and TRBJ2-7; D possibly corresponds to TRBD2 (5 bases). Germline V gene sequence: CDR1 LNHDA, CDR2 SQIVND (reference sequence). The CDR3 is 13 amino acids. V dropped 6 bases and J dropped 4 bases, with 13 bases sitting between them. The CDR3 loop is CASRSPEGYEQYF. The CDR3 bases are TGTGCCAGTAGATCCCCAGAGGGTTACGAGCAGTACTTC.

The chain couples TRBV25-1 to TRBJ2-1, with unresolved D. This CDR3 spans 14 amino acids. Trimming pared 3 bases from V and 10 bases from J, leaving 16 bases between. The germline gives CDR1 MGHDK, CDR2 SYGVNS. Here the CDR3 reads CASSENPYLCEQFF. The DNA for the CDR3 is TGTGCCAGCAGTGAGAACCCTTATCTCTGCGAGCAGTTCTTC.

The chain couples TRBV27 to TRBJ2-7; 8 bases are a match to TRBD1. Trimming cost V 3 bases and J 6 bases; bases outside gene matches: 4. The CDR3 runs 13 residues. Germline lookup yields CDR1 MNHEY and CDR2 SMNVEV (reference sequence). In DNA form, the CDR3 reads TGTGCCAGCAGTTTCGCCGGGACAGGCGAGCAGTACTTC. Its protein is CASSFAGTGEQYF.

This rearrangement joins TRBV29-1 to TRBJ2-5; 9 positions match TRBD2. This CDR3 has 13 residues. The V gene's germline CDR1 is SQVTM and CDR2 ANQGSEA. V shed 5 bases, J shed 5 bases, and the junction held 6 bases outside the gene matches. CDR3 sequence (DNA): TGCAGCGTTAGGGCGGGAGGGCCTGAGACCCAGTACTTC. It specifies CSVRAGGPETQYF.